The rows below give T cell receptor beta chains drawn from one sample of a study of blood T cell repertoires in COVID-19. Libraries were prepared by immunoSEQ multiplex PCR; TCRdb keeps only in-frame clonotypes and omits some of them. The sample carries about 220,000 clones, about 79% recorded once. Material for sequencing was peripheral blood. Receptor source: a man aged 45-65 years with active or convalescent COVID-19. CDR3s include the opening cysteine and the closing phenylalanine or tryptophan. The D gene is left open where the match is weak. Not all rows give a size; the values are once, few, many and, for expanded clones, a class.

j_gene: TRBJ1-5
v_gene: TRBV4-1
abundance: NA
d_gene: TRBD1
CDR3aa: CASSQDLTGAQPQHF
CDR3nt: TGCGCCAGCAGCCAAGATCTTACAGGGGCTCAGCCCCAGCATTTT

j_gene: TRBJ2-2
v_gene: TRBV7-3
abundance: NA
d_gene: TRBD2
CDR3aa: CASSLRSGRGGELFF
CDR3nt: TGTGCCAGCAGCTTAAGAAGCGGGAGAGGCGGGGAGCTGTTTTTT

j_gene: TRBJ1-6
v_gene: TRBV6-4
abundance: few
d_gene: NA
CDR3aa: CASRPGQDRFERYNSPLHF
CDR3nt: TGTGCCAGCAGGCCCGGACAAGATCGGTTTGAAAGATATAATTCACCCCTCCACTTT

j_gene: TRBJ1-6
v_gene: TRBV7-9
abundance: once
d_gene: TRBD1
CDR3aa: CASSSGTGYNSPLHF
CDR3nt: TGTGCCAGCAGCAGCGGGACAGGGTATAATTCACCCCTCCACTTT

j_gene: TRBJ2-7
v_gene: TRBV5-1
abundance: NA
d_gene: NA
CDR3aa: CASSWGDPSSYEQYF
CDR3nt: TGCGCCAGCAGCTGGGGCGATCCGAGCTCCTACGAGCAGTACTTC

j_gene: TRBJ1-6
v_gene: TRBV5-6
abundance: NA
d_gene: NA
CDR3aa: CASSRAQGYSPLHF
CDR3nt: TGTGCCAGCAGCCGGGCACAGGGCTATTCACCCCTCCACTTT

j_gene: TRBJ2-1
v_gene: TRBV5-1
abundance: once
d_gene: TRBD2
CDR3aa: CASSISSGAYNEQFF
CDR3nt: TGCGCCAGCAGTATTTCCAGCGGGGCTTACAATGAGCAGTTCTTC

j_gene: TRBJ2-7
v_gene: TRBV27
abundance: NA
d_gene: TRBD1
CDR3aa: CASSARGTGGEQYF
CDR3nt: TGTGCCAGCAGTGCCCGGGGGACAGGGGGCGAGCAGTACTTC

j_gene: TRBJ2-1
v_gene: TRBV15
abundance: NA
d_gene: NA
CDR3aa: CATSRDLQDEQFF
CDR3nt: TGTGCCACCAGCAGAGACCTCCAGGATGAGCAGTTCTTC

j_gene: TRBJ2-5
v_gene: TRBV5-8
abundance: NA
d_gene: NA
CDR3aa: CASQDRQETQYF
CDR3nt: TGTGCCAGCCAAGACAGACAAGAGACCCAGTACTTC

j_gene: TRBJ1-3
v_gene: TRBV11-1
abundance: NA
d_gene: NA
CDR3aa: CASSLFSGTGNTIYF
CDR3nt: TGTGCCAGCAGCCTTTTTTCGGGTACTGGAAACACCATATATTTT